The 24 T cell receptor beta chains reported below all come from one sample, sequenced in a study of blood T cell repertoires in COVID-19. Profiled with immunoSEQ multiplex PCR; TCRdb holds only in-frame clones, not every one. The sample carries fewer than 150,000 clones, under 85% recorded once. Sequencing was done on a sample of peripheral blood. These receptors were collected from an elderly woman in a cohort sampled during active or convalescent COVID-19.

V usage is TRBV7-3 and J usage is TRBJ1-1; the D gene is possibly TRBD1 (6 bases). Trimming stripped 5 bases from V and 3 bases from J, with 22 bases between. Germline CDR1 and CDR2: SGHTA and FQGTGA. The CDR3 spans 17 residues. CDR3 nucleotide sequence: TGTGCCAGCAGCCCCGGGGGGGGGCAAAGTGGGCACACTGAAGCTTTCTTT. This encodes CASSPGGGQSGHTEAFF. The entire variable domain, with the rest obtained from reference TRBV7-3 and TRBJ1-1, is as follows: GAGVSQTPSNKVTEKGKYVELRCDPISGHTALYWYRQSLGQGPEFLIYFQGTGAADDSGLPNDRFFAVRPEGSVSTLKIQRTERGDSAVYLCASSPGGGQSGHTEAFFGQGTRLTVV.

The chain uses TRBV16 and TRBJ2-5, with D possibly TRBD1 on 5 matching bases. Germline lookup yields CDR1 KGHSY and CDR2 FQNENV. The CDR3 consists of 11 residues. Trimming took 7 bases from V and 5 from J, leaving 8 bases between them. CDR3 nucleotide sequence: TGTGCCAGCACCCCAGGGGAGACCCAGTACTTC. Amino acids: CASTPGETQYF.

The J gene is TRBJ1-5, the V gene TRBV7-2; D may be TRBD1 (5 bases). Germline CDR1 SGHTA, CDR2 FQGNSA. This CDR3 is 16 amino acids long. The ends were cut back, 3 bases at V and 7 bases at J, with 19 bases in the middle. Here the CDR3 reads CASSFVGTPVGQPQHF. The CDR3 DNA reads TGTGCCAGCAGCTTCGTCGGGACTCCCGTCGGCCAGCCCCAGCATTTT.

The V gene is TRBV28, the J gene TRBJ2-3; maybe TRBD2 (6 bases). The ends were cut back, 5 bases at V and 5 bases at J, with 11 bases in the middle. The germline V gene encodes CDR1 MDHEN and CDR2 SYDVKM. The CDR3 runs to 13 residues. The CDR3 loop is CASSLSGEDTQYF. The CDR3 nucleotides read TGTGCCAGCAGTCTTTCGGGGGAAGATACGCAGTATTTT.

The chain has TRBV30 and TRBJ2-1; D possibly corresponds to TRBD2 (5 bases). CDR3 size: 13 residues. Germline CDR1 is GTSNPN and CDR2 is SVGIG (reference sequence). Trimming shortened V by 2 bases and J by 5 bases, and 10 bases separated the two germline ends. The chain's CDR3 is CAWSRGSDNEQFF. Here the CDR3 DNA reads TGTGCCTGGAGTCGGGGATCGGACAATGAGCAGTTCTTC.

The V call is TRBV28, the J call TRBJ1-2; D may be TRBD1 (6 bases). The germline gives CDR1 MDHEN, CDR2 SYDVKM. V was clipped by 7 bases and J by 4 bases, with 19 bases between them. The CDR3 runs to 15 residues. CDR3 nucleotide sequence: TGTGCCAGCACCGAGGGGGGGGCGATCGGCTATGGCTACACCTTC. This codes for CASTEGGAIGYGYTF.

The chain recombines TRBV28 with TRBJ1-3; D is unresolved. The CDR3 sequence is 12 residues long. Germline V lookup: CDR1 MDHEN, CDR2 SYDVKM. Between the trimmed V and J ends, which lost 3 bases and 6 bases, there was a span of 6 bases. The CDR3 is CASSFNKNTIYF. CDR3 nucleotides: TGTGCCAGCAGTTTTAATAAAAACACCATATATTTT.

This clone was detected a few times. Here the CDR3 reads CASRGTGGNTIYF. The CDR3 DNA reads TGTGCCAGCAGGGGGACAGGGGGAAACACCATATATTTT. V is TRBV6-5 and J is TRBJ1-3, with 9 bases lining up with TRBD1. Germline V gene lookup returns CDR1 MNHEY and CDR2 SVGAGI. CDR3 length: 13 amino acids. The trim removed 6 bases at V and 4 bases at J, leaving 1 base unmatched.

The J gene is TRBJ2-1, the V gene TRBV2; D is perhaps TRBD2 (6 bases). Germline V gene lookup returns CDR1 SNHLY and CDR2 FYNNEI. V lost 2 bases and J lost 6, with 11 bases in between. The CDR3 is made up of 14 amino acids. CDR3 region: CASSEQTSLNEQFF. The CDR3 nucleotides are TGTGCCAGCAGTGAACAGACTAGTCTCAATGAGCAGTTCTTC.

This clone occurred once. The chain carries TRBV9 and TRBJ2-2, with 7 bases that match TRBD1. The CDR3 loop spans 16 amino acids. The V gene end was trimmed by 3 bases and the J gene end by 4 bases; junction bases not matched to a gene: 9. Germline CDR1 SGDLS, CDR2 YYNGEE. The chain's CDR3 is CASSGTDRAGTGELFF. CDR3 coding DNA: TGTGCCAGCAGCGGTACAGACAGGGCAGGCACCGGGGAGCTGTTTTTT.

CDR3 sequence: CASSQEEFGELFF. The CDR3 DNA sequence: TGCGCCAGCAGCCAAGAGGAGTTTGGGGAGCTGTTTTTT. The chain has TRBV4-1 and TRBJ2-2; D is uncertain. CDR1 MGHRA and CDR2 YSYEKL come from the germline V gene. This CDR3 spans 13 amino acids. V lost 0 bases and J lost 8, with 7 bases in between.

V gene TRBV10-3 combines with J gene TRBJ2-7; D perhaps matches TRBD1 (6 bases). Germline V gene sequence: CDR1 ENHRY, CDR2 SYGVKD. V was clipped by 6 bases and J by 3 bases, with 15 bases between them. CDR3 length: 14 residues. The CDR3 DNA follows: TGTGCCATCAGCCAATATGGACAGAACTACGAGCAGTACTTC. It translates to CAISQYGQNYEQYF.

This clone showed up just once. The chain recombines TRBV11-3 with TRBJ2-1; D is undetermined. Trimming removed 3 bases at V and 6 bases at J, with 18 bases between. The CDR3 is made up of 16 amino acids. Per the germline V gene, CDR1 is SGHNT and CDR2 is YENEEA. The CDR3 coding sequence is TGTGCCAGCAGCTTCCATGTCCACCGTACAGCCAATGAGCAGTTCTTC. Amino acids: CASSFHVHRTANEQFF. Combining the CDR3 with reference TRBV11-3 and TRBJ2-1 gives the whole variable domain EAGVVQSPRYKIIEKKQPVAFWCNPISGHNTLYWYLQNLGQGPELLIRYENEEAVDDSQLPKDRFSAERLKGVDSTLKIQPAELGDSAVYLCASSFHVHRTANEQFFGPGTRLTVL.

V gene TRBV18 combines with J gene TRBJ1-1, with D possibly TRBD1 on 5 matching bases. CDR1 is KGHSH and CDR2 is LQKENI in the germline V gene. The V gene lost 3 bases and the J gene lost 2 bases, with 13 bases spanning the gap. The CDR3 is made up of 15 amino acids. The CDR3 region has the DNA TGTGCCAGCTCACCTATAACAGGCGATAACACTGAAGCTTTCTTT. It codes for CASSPITGDNTEAFF.

The rearrangement uses TRBV28 and TRBJ1-6; D uncertain. Trimming stripped 3 bases from V and 0 bases from J, with 12 bases between. The CDR3 covers 17 residues. Germline V gene lookup returns CDR1 MDHEN and CDR2 SYDVKM. DNA for the CDR3: TGTGCCAGCAGTTTGACGGGTCTGAGCTCCTATAATTCACCCCTCCACTTT. It translates to CASSLTGLSSYNSPLHF.

The chain has TRBV2 and TRBJ1-2; the match to TRBD1 covers 9 bases. This CDR3 is built from 13 residues. J gave up 4 bases and V 7 bases, and 4 bases lay outside the gene matches. Germline values: CDR1 SNHLY, CDR2 FYNNEI. CDR3 nucleotides: TGTGCCAGCAAACAGACAGGGGGCTATGGCTACACCTTC. Protein sequence: CASKQTGGYGYTF.

The rearrangement links TRBV28 to TRBJ1-5; 7 bases map to TRBD1. J gave up 1 base and V 9 bases, and 6 bases lay outside the gene matches. CDR3 size: 14 residues. Looked up from germline, CDR1 is MDHEN and CDR2 is SYDVKM. CDR3 amino acids: CASLGGMSNQPQHF. CDR3 in DNA: TGTGCCAGTCTAGGGGGCATGAGCAATCAGCCCCAGCATTTT.

Concerning this clone: The same CDR3 also results from other DNA sequences found in this sample. The chain links TRBV7-9 to TRBJ1-5, with 10 bases that match TRBD1. Germline CDR1 SEHNR, CDR2 FQNEAQ (reference sequence). This CDR3 region has 16 residues. The junction had 8 bases not matched to a gene; V was cut back by 0 bases and J by 9 bases. The chain's CDR3 is CASSLAGTGAGGPQHF. CDR3 bases: TGTGCCAGCAGCTTAGCCGGGACAGGGGCTGGAGGGCCCCAGCATTTT.

The chain combines TRBV21-1 with TRBJ1-5; TRBD1, the D gene given by the table, was not confirmed from the DNA. TRBV21-1 is given as a pseudogene. This CDR3 is 14 amino acids long. In nucleotides, the CDR3 is TGTGCCAGCAGCAAACAGGGTAGCAATCAGCCCCAGCATTTT. Its translation is CASSKQGSNQPQHF.

This clone was observed a single time. V gene TRBV6-6 combines with J gene TRBJ1-1; D call uncertain. CDR1 and CDR2 (germline): MNHNY, SVGAGI (reference sequence). This CDR3 has 13 residues. V lost 7 bases, J lost 0 bases, and 9 bases lay in between. This CDR3 reads CASIRHLNTEAFF. The CDR3 DNA reads TGTGCCAGCATCAGACACTTGAACACTGAAGCTTTCTTT.

J is TRBJ1-4 and V is TRBV23-1, with D maybe TRBD1 (5 bases). TRBV23-1 is designated an ORF whose function remains uncertain. There are 19 residues in the CDR3. The V gene lost 1 base and the J gene lost 2 bases, with 20 bases spanning the gap. DNA for the CDR3: TGCGCCAGCAGTCAATTACGGCGGCCGGAGGGACCGACTAATGAAAAACTGTTTTTT. Translation: CASSQLRRPEGPTNEKLFF.

V and J are TRBV21-1 and TRBJ2-7; the listed D gene, TRBD2, was not tested against the DNA. TRBV21-1 is a recognized pseudogene. This CDR3 is built from 17 residues. CDR3 in DNA: TGTGCCAGCAGCAAAGAACAAGGAGCTATGGACTCCTACGAGCAGTACGTC. The encoded protein is CASSKEQGAMDSYEQYV.

The chain combines TRBV6-6 with TRBJ1-3; tentative D call: TRBD1 (6 bases). V lost 7 bases to trimming and J lost 3 bases, with 10 bases between them. CDR3 length equals 13 residues. Germline CDR1 reads MNHNY; CDR2 reads SVGAGI (reference sequence). The CDR3 DNA is TGTGCCAGCAATACAGGGTATGGAAACACCATATATTTT. Translation: CASNTGYGNTIYF.

This clone showed up just a few times. The rearrangement uses TRBV7-2 and TRBJ1-1, with TRBD1 as a possible D gene (6 bases). The germline V and J ends were trimmed by 5 bases and 5 bases, with 18 bases remaining between them. The V gene's germline CDR1 is SGHTA and CDR2 FQGNSA. This CDR3 is built from 15 residues. This CDR3 is CASSTLTWGRTEAFF. CDR3 coding DNA: TGTGCCAGCAGCACCCTGACGTGGGGGCGAACTGAAGCTTTCTTT. Using reference TRBV7-2 and TRBJ1-1 for the parts outside the CDR3, the full variable domain is GAGVSQSPSNKVTEKGKDVELRCDPISGHTALYWYRQSLGQGLEFLIYFQGNSAPDKSGLPSDRFSAERTGGSVSTLTIQRTQQEDSAVYLCASSTLTWGRTEAFFGQGTRLTVV.